This is a list of T cell receptor beta chains from one sample in a study of control samples from healthy donors and cancer patients. Profiled with immunoSEQ multiplex PCR; TCRdb holds only in-frame clones, not every one. The repertoire consists of about 200,000 clones, with about 89% occurring once and the leading ten covering 1.5% to 2%. What was sequenced was blood. The origin of the receptors is a man younger than 40 in good health. Each CDR3 is given with its conserved first and last residue. D genes are given only for firm matches. A row's size may be missing; if present it is once, few, many or a size class.

TRBV5-8	15	TRBJ2-6	NA	NA	CASSFWGSGANVLTF
TRBV5-5	16	TRBJ2-6	NA	NA	CASSLLRGGGANVLTF
TRBV12-3/TRBV12-4	13	TRBJ1-1	few	NA	CASSRSWATEAFF
TRBV15	14	TRBJ1-2	once	NA	CATSRDGGGRGYTF
TRBV3-1/TRBV3-2	16	TRBJ1-2	NA	NA	CASSPIGQSINYGYTF
TRBV2	19	TRBJ1-6	NA	TRBD1	CASSGSTGRQAWYNSPLHF
TRBV5-1	14	TRBJ2-1	NA	NA	CASSLGGLDNEQFF
TRBV3-1/TRBV3-2	16	TRBJ1-2	NA	TRBD1	CASSQVGQGMYYGYTF
TRBV2	15	TRBJ1-1	once	TRBD1	CASTAGTGWMSEAFF
TRBV9	14	TRBJ2-2	NA	NA	CASSVRGNTGELFF
TRBV7-9	12	TRBJ1-3	NA	NA	CASRESGNTIYF
TRBV27	16	TRBJ1-6	once	TRBD1	CASSFLPGQRNSPLHF
TRBV10-1	18	TRBJ2-3	NA	NA	CASSRDYSPKWGTDTQYF
TRBV20-1	11	TRBJ2-1	NA	NA	CSARASIEQFF
TRBV2	16	TRBJ1-6	NA	NA	CASSLGQGSYNSPLHF
TRBV30	15	TRBJ2-2	NA	TRBD1	CAWRKGARDTGELFF
TRBV6-5	15	TRBJ1-5	NA	TRBD1	CASRTDRGGNQPQHF
TRBV12-2	16	TRBJ1-5	NA	NA	CASRWGQLPCNQPQHF
TRBV30	13	TRBJ2-7	NA	NA	CAWSVSPASEQYF
TRBV5-1	15	TRBJ1-3	NA	TRBD1	CASSLTGTAGNTIYF
TRBV18	14	TRBJ2-3	NA	TRBD1	CASSPDRAPDTQYF
TRBV11-2	14	TRBJ1-3	NA	NA	CASSSPGSGNTIYF
TRBV7-8	15	TRBJ2-4	NA	NA	CASSTTGLAKNIQYF
TRBV19	14	TRBJ1-2	NA	NA	CASSIAHTNYGYTF
TRBV12-3/TRBV12-4	13	TRBJ2-5	NA	NA	CASSLDLWETQYF
TRBV30	15	TRBJ1-1	NA	NA	CAWITGRRGRTEAFF
TRBV5-6	11	TRBJ2-1	once	NA	CASSLVREQFF
TRBV29-1	13	TRBJ2-3	NA	TRBD2	CSVVGLALDTQYF
TRBV11-2	14	TRBJ1-2	NA	TRBD1	CASTIGQGAVGYTF
TRBV7-9	16	TRBJ2-4	once	NA	CASSSTDVIAKNIQYF
TRBV15	14	TRBJ2-7	NA	NA	CATSIRTSTYEQYF
TRBV25-1	17	TRBJ2-1	NA	NA	CASSEYLEGSTYNEQFF
TRBV6-4	15	TRBJ2-3	once	NA	CASSHTGDSTDTQYF
TRBV5-1	15	TRBJ1-1	NA	TRBD1	CASSLGQGENTEAFF
TRBV13	14	TRBJ2-5	NA	NA	CASRPTGLQETQYF
TRBV27	16	TRBJ1-4	once	TRBD1	CASSLGQGRTNEKLFF
TRBV2	13	TRBJ1-1	NA	NA	CASSKQGMNEAFF
TRBV25-1	12	TRBJ2-7	NA	NA	CASSLDRVEQYF
TRBV9	19	TRBJ1-3	NA	NA	CASSVGREGPDSSGNTIYF
TRBV12-5	16	TRBJ1-4	NA	TRBD1	CASGQSMGQGNEKLFF
TRBV19	14	TRBJ2-7	NA	TRBD1	CATQGQGANYEQYF
TRBV28	16	TRBJ2-7	NA	TRBD2	CASSSHSGGSSYEQYF
TRBV21-1	11	TRBJ2-1	once	NA	CASSITNEQFF
TRBV20-1	11	TRBJ1-1	once	NA	CSARTKGMAFF
TRBV3-1/TRBV3-2	14	TRBJ2-2	NA	NA	CASSKAGNTGELFF
TRBV28	16	TRBJ1-4	NA	NA	CASRSPSGTTNEKLFF
TRBV2	13	TRBJ1-2	NA	NA	CAEGGATDYGYTF
TRBV9	15	TRBJ2-1	NA	NA	CASSVGYPSYNEQFF
TRBV21-1	16	TRBJ2-3	NA	NA	CASSKAGGLRTDTQYF
TRBV15	15	TRBJ2-6	NA	TRBD1	CATSRTGMGANVLTF
TRBV20-1	11	TRBJ2-7	NA	NA	CSAREAYEQYF